These 11 T cell receptor beta chains share one sample of origin, sequenced in a study of CD8+ T cells in alopecia areata. Treatment: oral pan-JAK inhibitor, 5-10 mg twice daily. RNA, once extracted, was reverse transcribed into cDNA for use as the sequencing template. Sequencing used immunoSEQ multiplex PCR; TCRdb keeps in-frame clones, though not all of them. Here the sample spans hundreds of thousands of clones, approximately 65% being singletons. The sample consisted of CD4+ T cells sorted from blood, taken between weeks 43 and 45, from a patient treated with tofacitinib. Source of these receptors: a human donor with alopecia areata.

This clone was seen once. The rearrangement uses TRBV2 and TRBJ1-1; no firm D call. CDR3 length equals 13 residues. Trimming cost V 7 bases and J 5 bases, with 14 bases left between them. Germline CDR1 and CDR2: SNHLY and FYNNEI. The CDR3 DNA is TGTGCCAGCAAGGCGGTGTCGGGGACTGAAGCTTTCTTT. Translating it yields CASKAVSGTEAFF.

The chain couples TRBV15 to TRBJ1-3; D remains ambiguous. CDR1 and CDR2 from the germline V gene are LNHNV and YYDKDF (reference sequence). CDR3 size: 14 residues. V was cut by 0 bases and J by 7 bases, with 10 bases left in between. The CDR3 spells CATSRELVRNTIYF. The DNA for the CDR3 is TGTGCCACCAGCAGAGAATTAGTGCGCAACACCATATATTTT.

This chain links TRBV29-1 with TRBJ2-4, with a possible D match to TRBD2 (6 bases). Trimming removed 5 bases from V and 6 bases from J, with 14 bases in between. CDR1 is SQVTM and CDR2 is ANQGSEA in the germline V gene. The CDR3 extends over 13 amino acids. The CDR3 nucleotides are TGCAGCGTTTTAGCGGAGGGGAGAAACATTCAGTACTTC. Protein product: CSVLAEGRNIQYF.

The rearrangement links TRBV7-2 to TRBJ2-3, with no clear D. CDR1 and CDR2 (germline): SGHTA, FQGNSA. The CDR3 consists of 15 residues. V lost 6 bases to trimming and J lost 0 bases, with 13 bases between them. CDR3 loop: CASSDVGASTDTQYF. In DNA form, the CDR3 reads TGTGCCAGCAGTGACGTGGGTGCTAGCACAGATACGCAGTATTTT.

Only one count was recorded for this clone. V and J are TRBV29-1 and TRBJ1-1; tentatively, D is TRBD1 (6 bases). This CDR3 region has 12 residues. V lost 4 bases, J lost 4 bases, and 10 bases lay in between. Germline V gene sequence: CDR1 SQVTM, CDR2 ANQGSEA. CDR3 in amino acids: CSVVSTGTEAFF. The CDR3 nucleotides are TGCAGCGTTGTCTCGACAGGCACTGAAGCTTTCTTT.

This clone was observed a few times. The chain joins TRBV6-4 to TRBJ1-6; D remains unclear. Germline V gene lookup returns CDR1 MRHNA and CDR2 SNTAGT. The V and J ends lost 4 bases and 9 bases respectively, with 16 bases between them. The CDR3 loop spans 15 amino acids. CDR3 sequence reads: CASSGSGEFGSPLHF. CDR3 DNA sequence: TGTGCCAGCAGTGGGTCAGGAGAATTTGGTTCACCCCTCCACTTT.

This clone was detected only once. The chain carries TRBV11-2 and TRBJ1-1, with D possibly being TRBD1 (5 bases). V shed 3 bases and J shed 4 bases, with 12 bases lying between them. The CDR3 runs to 14 residues. Germline CDR1 SGHAT, CDR2 FQNNGV. For the CDR3, the DNA is TGTGCCAGCAGCTTTGTACAGAGGGGCACTGAAGCTTTCTTT. It translates to CASSFVQRGTEAFF.

This clone is labeled as medium-sized. The chain has TRBV6-4 and TRBJ2-1; 8 nucleotides line up with TRBD2. Germline CDR1 reads MRHNA; CDR2 reads SNTAGT. The CDR3 loop spans 14 amino acids. Germline trimming cut 2 bases from V and 3 bases from J; bases unmatched to any gene: 0. CDR3 loop: CASSDGTSYNEQFF. The DNA of the CDR3 is TGTGCCAGCAGTGACGGGACTAGCTACAATGAGCAGTTCTTC.

The rearrangement links TRBV11-2 to TRBJ1-2; D perhaps matches TRBD1 (5 bases). V was clipped by 5 bases and J by 8 bases, with 15 bases between them. This CDR3 region has 13 residues. CDR1 is SGHAT and CDR2 is FQNNGV in the germline V gene. The CDR3 DNA follows: TGTGCCAGCAGCCTTACCGAAGGGGCCGGCTACACCTTC. Its protein is CASSLTEGAGYTF.

The CDR3 DNA is TGCAGCGTTCATACTAGTGGCATCCAAGAGACCCAGTACTTC. Amino acids: CSVHTSGIQETQYF. The chain is built from TRBV29-1 and TRBJ2-5, with a tentative D call TRBD2 (5 bases). This CDR3 comprises 14 residues. Germline loops: CDR1 SQVTM, CDR2 ANQGSEA. Trimming removed 5 bases from V and 1 base from J, with 14 bases in between.

The chain uses TRBV19 and TRBJ1-2, with D possibly TRBD1 on 5 matching bases. From germline, CDR1 is LNHDA and CDR2 SQIVND (reference sequence). V was clipped by 4 bases and J by 6 bases, with 15 bases between them. The CDR3 loop spans 14 amino acids. For the CDR3, the DNA is TGTGCCAGTAGTAGGGGGACCGTTGCCGATGGCTACACCTTC. This gives the protein CASSRGTVADGYTF.